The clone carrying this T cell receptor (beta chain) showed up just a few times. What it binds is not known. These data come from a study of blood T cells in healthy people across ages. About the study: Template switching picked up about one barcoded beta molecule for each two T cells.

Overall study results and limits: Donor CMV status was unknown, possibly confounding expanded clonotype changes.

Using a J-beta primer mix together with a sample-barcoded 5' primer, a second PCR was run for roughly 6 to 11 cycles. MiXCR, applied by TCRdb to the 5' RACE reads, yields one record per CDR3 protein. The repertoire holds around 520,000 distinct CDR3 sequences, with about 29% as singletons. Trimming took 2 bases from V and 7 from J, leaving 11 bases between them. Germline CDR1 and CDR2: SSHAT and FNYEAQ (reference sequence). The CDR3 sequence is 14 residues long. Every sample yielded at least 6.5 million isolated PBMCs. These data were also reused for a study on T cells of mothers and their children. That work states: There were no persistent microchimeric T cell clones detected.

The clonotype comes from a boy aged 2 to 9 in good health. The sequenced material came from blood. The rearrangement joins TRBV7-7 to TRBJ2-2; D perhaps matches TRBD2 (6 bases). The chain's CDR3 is CASSLNPAGGELFF. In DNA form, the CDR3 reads TGTGCCAGCAGCTTAAATCCAGCGGGCGGGGAGCTGTTTTTT.